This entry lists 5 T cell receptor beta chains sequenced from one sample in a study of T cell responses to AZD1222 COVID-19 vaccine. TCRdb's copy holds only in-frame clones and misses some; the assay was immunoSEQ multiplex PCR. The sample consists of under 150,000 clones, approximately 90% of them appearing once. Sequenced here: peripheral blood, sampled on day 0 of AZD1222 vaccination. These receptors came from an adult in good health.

The DNA for the CDR3 is TGTGCCAGCAGTTTATTTGGCAGGGGCAACGAGCAGTACTTC. It encodes CASSLFGRGNEQYF. This chain links TRBV27 with TRBJ2-7, with D possibly being TRBD1 (6 bases). V lost 1 base to trimming and J lost 5 bases, with 12 bases between them. The CDR3 runs to 14 residues. The germline gives CDR1 MNHEY, CDR2 SMNVEV (reference sequence).

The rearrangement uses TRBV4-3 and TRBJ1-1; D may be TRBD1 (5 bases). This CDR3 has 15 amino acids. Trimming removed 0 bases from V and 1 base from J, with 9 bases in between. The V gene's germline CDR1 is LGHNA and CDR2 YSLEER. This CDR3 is CASSQELGRNTEAFF. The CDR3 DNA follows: TGCGCCAGCAGCCAAGAGCTGGGGCGGAACACTGAAGCTTTCTTT.

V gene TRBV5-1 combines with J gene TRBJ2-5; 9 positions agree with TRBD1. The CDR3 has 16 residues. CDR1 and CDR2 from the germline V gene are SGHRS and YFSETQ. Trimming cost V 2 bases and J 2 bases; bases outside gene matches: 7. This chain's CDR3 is CASSLSPGQGQETQYF. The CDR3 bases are TGCGCCAGCAGCTTAAGTCCGGGACAGGGACAAGAGACCCAGTACTTC.

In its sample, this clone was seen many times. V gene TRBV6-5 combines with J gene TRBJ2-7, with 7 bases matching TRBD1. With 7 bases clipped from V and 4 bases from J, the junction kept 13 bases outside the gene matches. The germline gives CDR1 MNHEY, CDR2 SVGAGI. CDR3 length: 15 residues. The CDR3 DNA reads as TGTGCCAGCAATAACCTGGGACAGTTCAAATACGAGCAGTACTTC. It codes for CASNNLGQFKYEQYF.

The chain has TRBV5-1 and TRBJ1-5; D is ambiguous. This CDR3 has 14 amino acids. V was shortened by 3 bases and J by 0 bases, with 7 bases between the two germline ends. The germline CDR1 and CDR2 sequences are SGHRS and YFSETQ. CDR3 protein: CASSSGDSNQPQHF. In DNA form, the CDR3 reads TGCGCCAGCAGCTCCGGAGATAGCAATCAGCCCCAGCATTTT. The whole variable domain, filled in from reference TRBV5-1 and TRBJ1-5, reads KAGVTQTPRYLIKTRGQQVTLSCSPISGHRSVSWYQQTPGQGLQFLFEYFSETQRNKGNFPGRFSGRQFSNSRSEMNVSTLELGDSALYLCASSSGDSNQPQHFGDGTRLSIL.